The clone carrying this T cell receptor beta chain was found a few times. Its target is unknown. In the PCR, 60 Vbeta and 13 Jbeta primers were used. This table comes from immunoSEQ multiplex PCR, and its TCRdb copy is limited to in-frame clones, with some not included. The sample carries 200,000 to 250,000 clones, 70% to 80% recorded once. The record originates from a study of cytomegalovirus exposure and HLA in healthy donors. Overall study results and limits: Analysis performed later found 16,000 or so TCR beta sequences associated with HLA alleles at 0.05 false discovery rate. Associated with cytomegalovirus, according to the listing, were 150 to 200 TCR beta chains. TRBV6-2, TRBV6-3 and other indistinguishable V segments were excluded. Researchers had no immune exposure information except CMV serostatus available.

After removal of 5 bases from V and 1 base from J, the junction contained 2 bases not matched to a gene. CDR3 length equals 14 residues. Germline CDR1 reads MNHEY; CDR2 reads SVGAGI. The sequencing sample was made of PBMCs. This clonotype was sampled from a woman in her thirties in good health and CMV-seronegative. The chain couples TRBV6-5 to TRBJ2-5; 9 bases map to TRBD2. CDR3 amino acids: CASSLAGSQETQYF. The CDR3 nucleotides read TGTGCCAGCAGTCTAGCGGGGAGCCAAGAGACCCAGTACTTC.